This T cell receptor (beta chain) was captured in a study of T cells in Graves' hyperthyroidism and ophthalmopathy. Across the whole study: Prior to any treatment, at the point of initial diagnosis, peripheral blood was collected.

This clonotype was detected ten times or more. From germline, CDR1 is MDHEN and CDR2 SYDVKM. J was trimmed by 1 base and V by 8 bases; bases with no gene match: 3. This CDR3 spans 13 amino acids. The CDR3 regions of TCR beta were amplified from RNA transcripts. The TCR CDR3 was amplified in a first-round RT-PCR using the HTBI primer set. One entry per CDR3 protein results from TCRdb running MiXCR on the multiplex PCR reads. The table records over 450,000 distinct CDR3 sequences, approximately 17% of them present only once. This sequence joins TRBV28 and TRBJ2-3; 7 bases align to TRBD1. The TCR sequence derives from a woman aged 18 to 35 with Graves' ophthalmopathy. Sequencing was done on a sample of blood. The CDR3 DNA reads as TGTGCCAGCGAGGGGGCTGGCACAGATACGCAGTATTTT. Amino acids: CASEGAGTDTQYF.